This T cell receptor (beta chain) appears in the sequencing data of a study of blood T cell repertoires in COVID-19. Study-level information: Samples came from the United States, Italy and Spain, spanning acute and convalescent COVID-19.

Categorization into cohorts depended on clinical history that participants reported. This clone was detected only a few times. This CDR3 spans 16 amino acids. The germline V gene encodes CDR1 SGHVS and CDR2 FQNEAQ. Trimming left V 1 base short and J 6 bases short, with 16 bases between. TCRdb's table, derived via immunoSEQ multiplex PCR, lists solely in-frame clones and lacks some. The sample holds about 200,000 clones, approximately 82% seen once. The chain is built from TRBV7-8 and TRBJ1-5, with D perhaps matching TRBD1 (5 bases). This TCR was recovered from a man aged 35 to 55 who had recovered from COVID-19. Sequenced: PBMCs or T cells enriched from blood (not recorded which). CDR3 loop: CASSLGGARGSQPQHF. In DNA form, the CDR3 reads TGTGCCAGCAGCTTAGGAGGCGCTCGGGGGAGTCAGCCCCAGCATTTT.